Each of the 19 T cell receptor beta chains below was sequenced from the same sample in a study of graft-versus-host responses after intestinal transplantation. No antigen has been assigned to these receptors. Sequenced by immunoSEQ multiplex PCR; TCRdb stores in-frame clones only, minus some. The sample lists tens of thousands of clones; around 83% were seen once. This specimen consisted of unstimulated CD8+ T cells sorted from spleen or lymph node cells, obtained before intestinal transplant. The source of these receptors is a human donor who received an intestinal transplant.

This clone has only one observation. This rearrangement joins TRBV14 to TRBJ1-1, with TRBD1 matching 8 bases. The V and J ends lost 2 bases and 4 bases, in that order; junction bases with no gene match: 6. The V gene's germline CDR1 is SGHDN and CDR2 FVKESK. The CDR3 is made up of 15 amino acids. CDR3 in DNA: TGTGCCAGCAGCCAATGGGGGACAGGTTTCACTGAAGCTTTCTTT. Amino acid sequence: CASSQWGTGFTEAFF.

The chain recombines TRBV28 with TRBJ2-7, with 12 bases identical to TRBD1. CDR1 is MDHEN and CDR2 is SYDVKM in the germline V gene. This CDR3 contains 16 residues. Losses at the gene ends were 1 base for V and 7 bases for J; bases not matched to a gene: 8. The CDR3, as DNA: TGTGCCAGCAGTTTATTGACCGGGACAGGGGGCAGGGAGCAGTACTTC. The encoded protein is CASSLLTGTGGREQYF.

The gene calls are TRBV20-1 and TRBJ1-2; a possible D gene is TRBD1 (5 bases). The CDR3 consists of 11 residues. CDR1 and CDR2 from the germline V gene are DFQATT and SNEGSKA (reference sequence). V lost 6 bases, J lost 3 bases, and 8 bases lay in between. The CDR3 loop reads CSARDDYGYTF. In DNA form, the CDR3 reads TGCAGTGCGCGGGACGACTATGGCTACACCTTC.

This CDR3 reads CASSVGTGAEAFF. CDR3 sequence (DNA): TGTGCCAGCAGTGTCGGGACAGGTGCTGAAGCTTTCTTT. The chain combines TRBV6-1 with TRBJ1-1; 8 positions match TRBD1. Germline CDR1 reads MNHNS; CDR2 reads SASEGT. V lost 4 bases and J lost 6; bases outside the gene matches: 4. The CDR3 length is 13 residues.

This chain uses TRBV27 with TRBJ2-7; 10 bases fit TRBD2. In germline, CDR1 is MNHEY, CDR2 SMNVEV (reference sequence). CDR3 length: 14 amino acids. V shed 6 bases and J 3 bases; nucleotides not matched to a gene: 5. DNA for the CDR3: TGTGCCAGCAGATTGGGACTAGCGAGCTACGAGCAGTACTTC. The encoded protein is CASRLGLASYEQYF.

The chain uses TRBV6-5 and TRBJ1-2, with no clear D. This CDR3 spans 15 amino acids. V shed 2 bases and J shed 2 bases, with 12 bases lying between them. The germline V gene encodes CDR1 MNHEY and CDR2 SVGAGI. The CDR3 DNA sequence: TGTGCCAGCAGTTACACGACGACGGGGAACTATGGCTACACCTTC. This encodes CASSYTTTGNYGYTF.

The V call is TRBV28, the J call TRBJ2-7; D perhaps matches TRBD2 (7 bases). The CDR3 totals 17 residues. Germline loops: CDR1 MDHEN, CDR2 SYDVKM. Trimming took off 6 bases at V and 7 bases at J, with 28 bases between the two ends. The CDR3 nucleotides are TGTGCCAGCAGGTCGGCCCCGATAGACGGGGGGCTGGGGGAGCAGTACTTC. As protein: CASRSAPIDGGLGEQYF.

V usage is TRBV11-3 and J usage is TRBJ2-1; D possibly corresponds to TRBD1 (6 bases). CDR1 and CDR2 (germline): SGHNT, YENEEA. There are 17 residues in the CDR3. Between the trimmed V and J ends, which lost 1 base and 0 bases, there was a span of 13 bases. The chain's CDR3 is CASSLGEDSSSYNEQFF. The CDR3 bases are TGTGCCAGCAGCTTAGGCGAGGACAGTAGCTCCTACAATGAGCAGTTCTTC.

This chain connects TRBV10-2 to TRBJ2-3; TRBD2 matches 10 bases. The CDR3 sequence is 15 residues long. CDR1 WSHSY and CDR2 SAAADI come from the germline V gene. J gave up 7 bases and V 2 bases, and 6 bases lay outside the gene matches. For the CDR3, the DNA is TGCGCCAGCAGTGAGCAACCTAGCGGGAGATATACGCAGTATTTT. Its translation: CASSEQPSGRYTQYF.

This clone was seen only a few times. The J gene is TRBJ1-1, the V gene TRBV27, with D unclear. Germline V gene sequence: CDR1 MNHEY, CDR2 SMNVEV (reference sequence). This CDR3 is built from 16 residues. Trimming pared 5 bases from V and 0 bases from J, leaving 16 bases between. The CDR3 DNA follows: TGTGCCAGCAGTACCCTCCAGGACTTACTGAACACTGAAGCTTTCTTT. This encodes CASSTLQDLLNTEAFF.

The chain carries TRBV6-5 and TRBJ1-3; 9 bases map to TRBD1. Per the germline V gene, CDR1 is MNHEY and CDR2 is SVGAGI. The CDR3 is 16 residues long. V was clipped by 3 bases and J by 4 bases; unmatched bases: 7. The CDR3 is CASSYSGTGTGNTIYF. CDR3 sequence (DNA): TGTGCCAGCAGTTATTCCGGGACAGGGACCGGAAACACCATATATTTT.

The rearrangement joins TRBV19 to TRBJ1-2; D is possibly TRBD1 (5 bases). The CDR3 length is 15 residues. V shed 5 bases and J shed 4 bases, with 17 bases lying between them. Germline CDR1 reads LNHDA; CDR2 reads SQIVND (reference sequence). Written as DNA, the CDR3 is TGTGCCAGTAGTTCTTCGGGAAGGGGATTCTATGGCTACACCTTC. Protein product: CASSSSGRGFYGYTF.

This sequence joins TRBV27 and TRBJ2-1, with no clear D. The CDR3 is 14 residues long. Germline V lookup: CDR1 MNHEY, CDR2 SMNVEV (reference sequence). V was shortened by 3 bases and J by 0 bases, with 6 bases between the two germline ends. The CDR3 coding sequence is TGTGCCAGCAGTTTTACAGTCTCCTACAATGAGCAGTTCTTC. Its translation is CASSFTVSYNEQFF.

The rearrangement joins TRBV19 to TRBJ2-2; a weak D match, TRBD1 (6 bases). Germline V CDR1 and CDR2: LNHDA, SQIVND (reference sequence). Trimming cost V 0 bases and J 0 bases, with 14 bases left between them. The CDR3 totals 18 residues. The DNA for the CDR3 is TGTGCCAGTAGTATAGACCTTCCGGGACATCCGAACACCGGGGAGCTGTTTTTT. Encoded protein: CASSIDLPGHPNTGELFF. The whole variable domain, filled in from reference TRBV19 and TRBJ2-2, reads DGGITQSPKYLFRKEGQNVTLSCEQNLNHDAMYWYRQDPGQGLRLIYYSQIVNDFQKGDIAEGYSVSREKKESFPLTVTSAQKNPTAFYLCASSIDLPGHPNTGELFFGEGSRLTVL.

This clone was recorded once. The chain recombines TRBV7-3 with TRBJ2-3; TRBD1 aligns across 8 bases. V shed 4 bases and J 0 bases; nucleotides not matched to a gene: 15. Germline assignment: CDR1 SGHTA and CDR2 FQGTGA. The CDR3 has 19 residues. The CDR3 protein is CASSSLTGTGRYSTDTQYF. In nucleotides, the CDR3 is TGTGCCAGCAGCTCTTTAACGGGGACAGGCCGTTATAGCACAGATACGCAGTATTTT.

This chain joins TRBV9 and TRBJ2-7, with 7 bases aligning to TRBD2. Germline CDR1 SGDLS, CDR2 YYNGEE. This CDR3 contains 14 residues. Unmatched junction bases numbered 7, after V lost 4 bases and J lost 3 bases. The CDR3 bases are TGTGCCAGCAGCCCTGGGGGGGGAAACTACGAGCAGTACTTC. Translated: CASSPGGGNYEQYF. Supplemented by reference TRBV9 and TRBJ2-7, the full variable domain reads DSGVTQTPKHLITATGQRVTLRCSPRSGDLSVYWYQQSLDQGLQFLIQYYNGEERAKGNILERFSAQQFPDLHSELNLSSLELGDSALYFCASSPGGGNYEQYFGPGTRLTVT.

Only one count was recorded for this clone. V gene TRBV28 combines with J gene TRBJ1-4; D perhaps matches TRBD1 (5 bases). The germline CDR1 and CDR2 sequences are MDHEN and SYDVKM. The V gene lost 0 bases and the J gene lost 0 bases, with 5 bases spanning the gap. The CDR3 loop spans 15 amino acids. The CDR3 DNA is TGTGCCAGCAGTTTATGGGGGGCAACTAATGAAAAACTGTTTTTT. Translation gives CASSLWGATNEKLFF.

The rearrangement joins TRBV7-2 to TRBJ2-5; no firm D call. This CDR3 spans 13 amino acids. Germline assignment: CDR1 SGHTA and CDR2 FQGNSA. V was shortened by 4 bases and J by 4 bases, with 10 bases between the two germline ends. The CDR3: CASSSWSGETQYF. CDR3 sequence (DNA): TGTGCCAGCAGCTCCTGGTCGGGAGAGACCCAGTACTTC.

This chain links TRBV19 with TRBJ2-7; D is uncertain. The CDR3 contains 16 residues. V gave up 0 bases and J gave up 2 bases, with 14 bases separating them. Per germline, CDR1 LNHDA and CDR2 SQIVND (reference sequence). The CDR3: CASSIEGNEVTYEQYF. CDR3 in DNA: TGTGCCAGTAGTATAGAGGGCAATGAGGTCACCTACGAGCAGTACTTC. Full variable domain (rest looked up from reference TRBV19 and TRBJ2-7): DGGITQSPKYLFRKEGQNVTLSCEQNLNHDAMYWYRQDPGQGLRLIYYSQIVNDFQKGDIAEGYSVSREKKESFPLTVTSAQKNPTAFYLCASSIEGNEVTYEQYFGPGTRLTVT.